This T cell receptor (beta chain) was found in a study of T cell changes during pregnancy in multiple sclerosis. This CDR3 region has 14 residues. Germline V gives CDR1 KGHSH, CDR2 LQKENI. Trimming cost V 3 bases and J 4 bases; bases outside gene matches: 4. Clones were read by immunoSEQ multiplex PCR, and TCRdb kept only the in-frame ones, dropping some. This table holds roughly 77,000 clones, just under 95% found once. The sequences come from peripheral blood, collected in the second trimester of pregnancy. This receptor was obtained from a female donor with multiple sclerosis, enrolled in a pregnancy study. V and J are TRBV18 and TRBJ1-1, with 8 bases matching TRBD1. In DNA, the CDR3 is TGTGCCAGCTCACCGGACAGGGCGGGCACTGAAGCTTTCTTT. Protein: CASSPDRAGTEAFF.